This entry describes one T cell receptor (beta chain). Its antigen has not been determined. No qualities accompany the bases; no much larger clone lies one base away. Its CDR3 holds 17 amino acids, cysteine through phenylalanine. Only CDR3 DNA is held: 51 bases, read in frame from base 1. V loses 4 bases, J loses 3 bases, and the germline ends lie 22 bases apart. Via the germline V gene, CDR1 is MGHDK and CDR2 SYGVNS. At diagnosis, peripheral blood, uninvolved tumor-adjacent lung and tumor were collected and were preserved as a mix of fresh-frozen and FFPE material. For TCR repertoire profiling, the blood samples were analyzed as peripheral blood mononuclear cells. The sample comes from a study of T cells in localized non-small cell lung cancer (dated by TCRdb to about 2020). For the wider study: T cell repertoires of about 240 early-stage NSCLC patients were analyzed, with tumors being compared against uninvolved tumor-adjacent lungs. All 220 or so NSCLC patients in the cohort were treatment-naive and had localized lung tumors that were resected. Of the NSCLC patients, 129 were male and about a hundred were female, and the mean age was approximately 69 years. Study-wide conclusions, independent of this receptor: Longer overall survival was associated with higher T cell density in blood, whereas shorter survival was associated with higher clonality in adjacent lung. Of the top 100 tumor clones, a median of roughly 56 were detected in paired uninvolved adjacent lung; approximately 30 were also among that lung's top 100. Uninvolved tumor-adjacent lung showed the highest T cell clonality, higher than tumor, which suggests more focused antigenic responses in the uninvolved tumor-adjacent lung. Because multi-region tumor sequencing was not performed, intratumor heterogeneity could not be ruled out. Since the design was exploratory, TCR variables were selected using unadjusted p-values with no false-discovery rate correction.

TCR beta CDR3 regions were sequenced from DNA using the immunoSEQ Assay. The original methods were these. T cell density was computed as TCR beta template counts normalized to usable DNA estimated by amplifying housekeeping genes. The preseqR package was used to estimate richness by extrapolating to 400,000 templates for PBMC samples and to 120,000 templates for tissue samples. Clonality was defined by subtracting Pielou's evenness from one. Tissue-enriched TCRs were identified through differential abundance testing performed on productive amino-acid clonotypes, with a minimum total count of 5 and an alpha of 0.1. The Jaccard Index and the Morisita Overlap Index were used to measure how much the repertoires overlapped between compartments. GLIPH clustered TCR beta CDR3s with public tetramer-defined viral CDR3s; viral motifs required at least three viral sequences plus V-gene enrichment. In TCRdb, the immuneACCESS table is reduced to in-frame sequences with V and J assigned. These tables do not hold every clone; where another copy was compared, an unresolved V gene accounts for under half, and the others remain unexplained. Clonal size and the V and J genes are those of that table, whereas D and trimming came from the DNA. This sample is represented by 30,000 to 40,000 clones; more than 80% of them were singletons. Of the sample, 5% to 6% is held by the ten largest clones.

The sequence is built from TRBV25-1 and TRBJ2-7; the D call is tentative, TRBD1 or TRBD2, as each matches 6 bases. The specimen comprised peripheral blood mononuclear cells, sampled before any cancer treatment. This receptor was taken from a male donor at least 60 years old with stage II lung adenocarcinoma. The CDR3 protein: CASSATRRGPRDYEQYF. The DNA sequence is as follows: TGTGCCAGCAGTGCAACCCGCCGGGGGCCACGCGACTACGAGCAGTACTTC.